These 30 T cell receptor beta chains originate from one sample sequenced in a study of blood T cells in healthy people across ages. A second PCR of 7 to 11 cycles used a sample-barcoded 5' primer and a J-beta primer mix. TCRdb re-called the 5' RACE reads with MiXCR, one entry per CDR3 protein. This table holds around 1,800,000 distinct CDR3 sequences, roughly two fifths found once. Input material: blood. The receptor source for this set is a human donor in good health.

This sequence joins TRBV4-2 and TRBJ2-4, with 7 bases lining up with TRBD2. Matching the DNA end better, TRBJ2-7 makes the J call doubtful. Looked up from germline, CDR1 is LGHNA and CDR2 is YNFKEQ. The length of the CDR3 is 14 residues. The CDR3 DNA sequence: TGTGCCAGCAGCTCGTGGGGAGGGGTGAACGAGCAGTACTTC. This sequence encodes CASSSWGGVNEQYF.

As for this clonotype: Germline is not matched at one junction end, which may reflect a read error. The chain links TRBV3-1 to TRBJ2-4; TRBD2 is a possible D gene (5 bases). CDR3 length: 15 amino acids. Germline V gives CDR1 LGHDT, CDR2 YNNKEL (reference sequence). CDR3 nucleotide sequence: TGTGCCAGCAGCCAAGACAGTCTAGCCAAAAACATGCAGTACTTC. Protein sequence: CASSQDSLAKNMQYF.

This chain links TRBV2 with TRBJ1-2; 7 positions agree with TRBD1. CDR3 length equals 12 residues. Trimming took 4 bases from V and 12 from J; bases not matched to a gene: 8. Germline values: CDR1 SNHLY, CDR2 FYNNEI. The CDR3 bases are TGTGCCAGCAGTGGGGACAGTTCGGCCCACACCTTC. Its translation is CASSGDSSAHTF.

The sample holds a few counts of this clonotype. This chain connects TRBV2 to TRBJ2-1; D is tentatively TRBD1 or TRBD2 (5 bases each). With 6 bases removed from V and 3 bases from J, the gap between germline ends came to 21 bases. This CDR3 has 17 amino acids. CDR1 SNHLY and CDR2 FYNNEI come from the germline V gene. This chain's CDR3 is CASSQGDPIKDYNEQFF. As DNA, the CDR3 is TGTGCCAGCAGCCAAGGGGACCCCATTAAGGACTACAATGAGCAGTTCTTC.

The table lists this clonotype with a few counts. The chain has TRBV12-3 or TRBV12-4 and TRBJ1-6, with TRBD1 as a possible D gene (5 bases). CDR3 length: 12 amino acids. Trimming removed 3 bases at V and 12 bases at J, with 9 bases between. CDR3 region: CASSFYGGPLHF. As DNA, the CDR3 is TGTGCCAGCAGTTTTTATGGGGGACCCCTCCACTTT.

This clonotype was recorded many times. The rearrangement links TRBV6-5 to TRBJ2-5; 8 bases agree with TRBD2. Germline CDR1 is MNHEY and CDR2 is SVGAGI. The CDR3 has 14 residues. V shed 5 bases and J 2 bases; nucleotides not matched to a gene: 4. The CDR3 spells CASSPGGGQETQYF. The CDR3 region has the DNA TGTGCCAGCAGTCCCGGCGGGGGGCAAGAGACCCAGTACTTC.

Details on this clonotype: At one end, the junction sequence differs from germline, possibly due to a read error. This rearrangement joins TRBV7-9 to TRBJ2-3, with D possibly being TRBD2 (5 bases). This CDR3 comprises 15 residues. The germline V gene encodes CDR1 SEHNR and CDR2 FQNEAQ (reference sequence). CDR3: CASSASGIIPDAQYF. CDR3 sequence (DNA): TGTGCCAGCAGCGCCTCCGGGATCATCCCAGATGCGCAGTATTTT.

The chain employs TRBV7-2 and TRBJ1-1; D possibly corresponds to TRBD1 (5 bases). The germline V gene has CDR1 SGHTA and CDR2 FQGNSA. The CDR3 loop spans 15 amino acids. The V end lost 5 bases, the J end lost 4 bases, and 17 bases lay between the germline ends. The CDR3 DNA follows: TGTGCCAGCAGCACCACCTATTCGGGGGGCACTGAAGCTTTCTTT. This translates into CASSTTYSGGTEAFF.

J is TRBJ1-2 and V is TRBV25-1, with no clear D. Trimming left V 0 bases short and J 2 bases short, with 4 bases between. The length of the CDR3 is 13 residues. CDR1 is MGHDK, CDR2 SYGVNS, per germline. Written as DNA, the CDR3 is TGTGCCAGCAGTGAATACACAAACTATGGCTACACCTTC. It is translated as CASSEYTNYGYTF.

This chain joins TRBV4-1 and TRBJ1-1, with TRBD1 matching over 7 bases. Trimming removed 1 base from V and 4 bases from J; junction bases left unmatched: 9. The length of the CDR3 is 16 residues. The germline V gene encodes CDR1 MGHRA and CDR2 YSYEKL. CDR3 coding DNA: TGCGCCAGCAGCCAAGGAGATTCAGGGGGAGGCACTGAAGCTTTCTTT. Translating it yields CASSQGDSGGGTEAFF.

V is TRBV5-5 and J is TRBJ1-5, with D possibly being TRBD1 (5 bases). The V gene lost 3 bases and the J gene lost 5 bases, with 9 bases spanning the gap. This CDR3 contains 13 residues. Germline V gives CDR1 SGHKS, CDR2 YYEKEE (reference sequence). The CDR3 reads CASSWDPDQPQHF. CDR3 in DNA: TGTGCCAGCAGCTGGGACCCTGATCAGCCCCAGCATTTT. Complete variable domain (other parts from reference TRBV5-5 and TRBJ1-5): DAGVTQSPTHLIKTRGQQVTLRCSPISGHKSVSWYQQVLGQGPQFIFQYYEKEERGRGNFPDRFSARQFPNYSSELNVNALLLGDSALYLCASSWDPDQPQHFGDGTRLSIL.

This clonotype was counted a few times. The chain is built from TRBV5-4 and TRBJ1-1; D might be TRBD1 (6 bases). Between the trimmed V and J ends, which lost 1 base and 3 bases, there was a span of 13 bases. Germline-derived CDR1 and CDR2 are SGHNT and YYREEE (reference sequence). The CDR3 runs 15 residues. CDR3 in amino acids: CASSLLAGAYTEAFF. In DNA form, the CDR3 reads TGTGCCAGCAGCTTGTTGGCGGGGGCCTACACTGAAGCTTTCTTT.

This clonotype has only one observation. The V and J genes are TRBV5-1 and TRBJ2-1, with D maybe TRBD2 (5 bases). The CDR3 consists of 15 residues. In germline, CDR1 is SGHRS, CDR2 YFSETQ. V gave up 4 bases and J gave up 10 bases, with 21 bases separating them. This CDR3 is CASSTTATARREQFF. The CDR3 nucleotides are TGCGCCAGCAGCACTACTGCGACGGCTAGGAGGGAGCAGTTCTTC.

The chain uses TRBV7-9 and TRBJ1-1, with D possibly TRBD1 on 6 matching bases. The CDR3 length is 15 residues. Germline-derived CDR1 and CDR2 are SEHNR and FQNEAQ (reference sequence). The ends were cut back, 6 bases at V and 4 bases at J, with 18 bases in the middle. The CDR3 sequence is CASRRGRGGPTEAFF. In DNA form, the CDR3 reads TGTGCCAGCAGACGGGGGCGGGGGGGGCCCACTGAAGCTTTCTTT.

This chain links TRBV5-6 with TRBJ2-1; 7 bases are a match to TRBD2. V was clipped by 4 bases and J by 0 bases; unmatched bases: 7. Per the germline V gene, CDR1 is SGHDT and CDR2 is YYEEEE. CDR3 length equals 16 residues. CDR3 bases: TGTGCCAGCAGCGAACCGCGGGGGAGCTCCTACAATGAGCAGTTCTTC. It translates to CASSEPRGSSYNEQFF.

V is TRBV29-1 and J is TRBJ2-5; no firm D call. V was pared by 1 base and J by 5 bases, with 14 bases between. The CDR3 consists of 14 residues. Per germline, CDR1 SQVTM and CDR2 ANQGSEA. The CDR3 here is CSVEGTAFSETQYF. As DNA, the CDR3 is TGCAGCGTTGAAGGCACAGCTTTCTCCGAGACCCAGTACTTC. Together with reference TRBV29-1 and TRBJ2-5, the CDR3 gives the full variable domain: SAVISQKPSRDICQRGTSLTIQCQVDSQVTMMFWYRQQPGQSLTLIATANQGSEATYESGFVIDKFPISRPNLTFSTLTVSNMSPEDSSIYLCSVEGTAFSETQYFGPGTRLLVL.

In the case of this clonotype: At one of its ends the junction is not consistent with the germline gene, which may arise from a read error. The chain employs TRBV7-2 and TRBJ2-5, with 11 bases matching TRBD2. CDR3 length equals 16 residues. CDR1 and CDR2 from the germline V gene are SGHTA and FQGNSA. The CDR3 DNA reads TGTGCCAGCAGCTTAGCCGGGACTAGCGGCACCGGGACCCAGGACTTC. Its protein is CASSLAGTSGTGTQDF.

The chain has TRBV29-1 and TRBJ2-7; tentative D call: TRBD2 (8 bases). Trimming cost V 6 bases and J 2 bases, with 17 bases left between them. The CDR3 runs 14 residues. Looked up from germline, CDR1 is SQVTM and CDR2 is ANQGSEA. CDR3: CSVGRGQTTYEQYF. The CDR3 coding sequence is TGCAGCGTCGGGAGGGGACAGACAACCTACGAGCAGTACTTC.

The rearrangement uses TRBV9 and TRBJ2-2, with D maybe TRBD2 (5 bases). This CDR3 has 13 residues. Looked up from germline, CDR1 is SGDLS and CDR2 is YYNGEE. The ends were cut back, 7 bases at V and 6 bases at J, with 13 bases in the middle. The CDR3 here is CASRALASGELFF. CDR3 sequence (DNA): TGTGCCAGCCGGGCCCTAGCATCCGGGGAGCTGTTTTTT.

CDR3 DNA: TGTGCCACCAGCAGCCTTCTGGGGGTTGGGGATCAGCCCCAGCATTTT. This sequence encodes CATSSLLGVGDQPQHF. The chain combines TRBV15 with TRBJ1-5; a weak D match, TRBD1 (5 bases). The CDR3 is 16 amino acids. Trimming took 3 bases from V and 5 from J, leaving 17 bases between them. Germline-derived CDR1 and CDR2 are LNHNV and YYDKDF (reference sequence).

Worth noting for this clonotype: The CDR3 does not end in the conserved phenylalanine or tryptophan, so this is likely a read error. This chain joins TRBV6-6 and TRBJ2-5, with TRBD1 as a possible D gene (6 bases). CDR1 and CDR2 from the germline V gene are MNHNY and SVGAGI (reference sequence). V gave up 4 bases and J gave up 7 bases, with 13 bases separating them. CDR3 size: 13 residues. CDR3 protein: CASSWDTVGTQYC. In DNA form, the CDR3 reads TGTGCCAGCAGTTGGGACACGGTTGGGACCCAGTACTGC.

The chain links TRBV2 to TRBJ2-5; unclear D gene. The DNA end is more similar to TRBJ2-7, so the J call may be wrong. CDR3 length: 16 amino acids. Germline CDR1 and CDR2: SNHLY and FYNNEI. CDR3 sequence: CASRDDGWPLPYEQYF. The CDR3 coding sequence is TGTGCCAGCAGGGACGACGGGTGGCCTTTACCCTACGAGCAGTACTTC.

The V gene is TRBV5-8, the J gene TRBJ1-2, with 7 bases fitting TRBD1. The CDR3 runs 12 residues. The germline V gene has CDR1 SGHTS and CDR2 YDEGEE. After removal of 10 bases from V and 3 bases from J, the junction contained 6 bases not matched to a gene. The CDR3 DNA sequence: TGTGCCGATCAGGGGGATGACTATGGCTACACCTTC. Translated: CADQGDDYGYTF.

This clonotype was detected only a few times. This sequence joins TRBV20-1 and TRBJ1-5; no clear D. V was shortened by 3 bases and J by 1 base, with 10 bases between the two germline ends. Germline-derived CDR1 and CDR2 are DFQATT and SNEGSKA (reference sequence). This CDR3 spans 14 amino acids. DNA for the CDR3: TGCAGTGCTAGGAAGAGTGAGAGCAATCAGCCCCAGCATTTT. It yields the protein CSARKSESNQPQHF.

This sequence joins TRBV5-1 and TRBJ2-5; weak D call: TRBD1 (5 bases). With 2 bases removed from V and 2 bases from J, the gap between germline ends came to 13 bases. Looked up from germline, CDR1 is SGHRS and CDR2 is YFSETQ. This CDR3 is 15 amino acids long. CDR3 nucleotide sequence: TGCGCCAGCAGCTTCCCCTCACCAGGGCAAGAGACCCAGTACTTC. Its translation is CASSFPSPGQETQYF.

The chain recombines TRBV10-3 with TRBJ2-3, with D perhaps matching TRBD1 or TRBD2 (5 bases each). The CDR3 extends over 16 amino acids. The V gene's germline CDR1 is ENHRY and CDR2 SYGVKD. V shed 6 bases and J shed 0 bases, with 16 bases lying between them. CDR3 coding DNA: TGTGCCATCAGCTACATACGAGGGGCAAGCACAGATACGCAGTATTTT. Translating gives CAISYIRGASTDTQYF.

The chain links TRBV6-5 to TRBJ1-2; possibly TRBD1 for D (5 bases). Germline CDR1 MNHEY, CDR2 SVGAGI. V was shortened by 4 bases and J by 8 bases, with 11 bases between the two germline ends. The CDR3 loop spans 12 amino acids. CDR3 in amino acids: CASSSPQGGYTF. In DNA form, the CDR3 reads TGTGCCAGCAGTTCCCCCCAGGGAGGCTACACCTTC.

This chain joins TRBV6-1 and TRBJ2-2, with D possibly being TRBD1 (6 bases). There are 17 residues in the CDR3. Between the trimmed V and J ends, which lost 6 bases and 0 bases, there was a span of 17 bases. Germline assignment: CDR1 MNHNS and CDR2 SASEGT. CDR3 amino acids: CASRRDTYSPNTGELFF. CDR3 DNA: TGTGCCAGCAGGAGGGACACCTACTCACCGAACACCGGGGAGCTGTTTTTT.

The chain recombines TRBV15 with TRBJ1-5; possibly TRBD1 for D (5 bases). Trimming pared 0 bases from V and 7 bases from J, leaving 10 bases between. This CDR3 has 14 amino acids. Germline assignment: CDR1 LNHNV and CDR2 YYDKDF (reference sequence). This CDR3 is CATSRDNWGQPQHF. For the CDR3, the DNA is TGTGCCACCAGCAGAGACAACTGGGGGCAGCCCCAGCATTTT.

The chain links TRBV12-3 or TRBV12-4 to TRBJ1-5; TRBD1 might be the D (5 bases). Trimming took 2 bases from V and 3 from J, leaving 14 bases between them. The CDR3 has 16 residues. The CDR3 nucleotides are TGTGCCAGCAGTTTATATGACAGAATGGACAATCAGCCCCAGCATTTT. Protein sequence: CASSLYDRMDNQPQHF.